This T cell receptor beta chain came from a study of shared clonotypes between healthy human individuals. The CDR3 length is 12 residues. CDR1 and CDR2 from the germline V gene are SGHTS and YDEGEE. Trimming removed 0 bases from V and 8 bases from J, with 8 bases in between. Here immunoSEQ multiplex PCR was the method, and the copy in TCRdb shows in-frame clones only, minus some. This table holds roughly 2,500,000 clones, more than 85% found once. The chain employs TRBV5-8 and TRBJ1-2; D is ambiguous. Sequences were obtained from naive CD4+ T cells from PBMCs. The subset here: CD45RA+ positively selected. The source is a man aged 18-30 years in good health. Some clones in this sample may be carry-over from other donors' samples. The CDR3 DNA sequence: TGTGCCAGCAGCTTGGAACGGACCGGCTACACCTTC. Its protein is CASSLERTGYTF.